This T cell receptor (beta chain) came from a study of lung T cells in sarcoidosis with Löfgren's syndrome. Study summary: In sarcoidosis, CD4+ T cells accumulate in bronchoalveolar lavage fluid. Analyses focused on Löfgren's syndrome patients.

Points from the study as a whole: These T cells were suggested, not shown, to recognize a putative antigen. Multiple Löfgren's syndrome patients reportedly shared TRAV12-1 and TRBV2 CDR3 motifs.

This CDR3 has 17 residues. Trimming took off 1 base at V and 0 bases at J, with 15 bases between the two ends. CDR1 and CDR2 from the germline V gene are SGHAT and FQDESV (reference sequence). Each CDR3 protein is one row after TCRdb ran MiXCR on the reads. The repertoire holds just under 20,000 distinct CDR3 sequences, with about 20% as singletons. This clonotype came up many times. No antigen is known for it. Specimen: CD4+ T cells from PBMCs. The chain combines TRBV11-1 with TRBJ2-5; the D gene is possibly TRBD2 (5 bases). The receptor's source is a human donor with sarcoidosis (Löfgren's syndrome or another form), or a control subject (not recorded which). CDR3 sequence (DNA): TGTGCCAGCAGCTTAGTCCATAGCGCGCAGTACCAAGAGACCCAGTACTTC. Protein product: CASSLVHSAQYQETQYF.